This T cell receptor beta chain is from a study of healthy donors' naive CD4 and CD8 T cells. Study-level background: Donors came from three age groups: 20-25, 40-50 and 60-70 years. For TCR alpha, new primers spanned all functional IMGT alpha genes.

As to this clonotype: Its antigen is unknown.

The CDR3 runs 13 residues. Trimming took 2 bases from V and 6 from J, leaving 8 bases between them. CDR1 LGHNA and CDR2 YNFKEQ come from the germline V gene. Findings and limits, study-wide: Negatively charged CDR3s marked CD8+ lineage; positively charged CDR3s marked CD4+ lineage. A reported CD4+/CD8+ bias affected most V and J genes in naive cells.

A linear amplification protocol produced the TCR libraries from around 510 ng of total RNA. Using its own MiXCR run on the reads, TCRdb lists one record per CDR3 protein. There are 150,000 to 200,000 distinct CDR3 sequences in the sample; 65% to 75% occur only once, and approximately 2.5% lies in the top ten. This rearrangement joins TRBV4-2 to TRBJ2-1; D remains unclear. This TCR came from a pool of human donors in good health; the sample pools cells from several healthy donors. Specimen: naive CD4+ and CD8+ T cells sorted from blood, pooled from several donors. The CDR3 sequence is CASSQINPNEQFF. DNA of the CDR3: TGTGCCAGCAGCCAAATAAACCCCAATGAGCAGTTCTTC.